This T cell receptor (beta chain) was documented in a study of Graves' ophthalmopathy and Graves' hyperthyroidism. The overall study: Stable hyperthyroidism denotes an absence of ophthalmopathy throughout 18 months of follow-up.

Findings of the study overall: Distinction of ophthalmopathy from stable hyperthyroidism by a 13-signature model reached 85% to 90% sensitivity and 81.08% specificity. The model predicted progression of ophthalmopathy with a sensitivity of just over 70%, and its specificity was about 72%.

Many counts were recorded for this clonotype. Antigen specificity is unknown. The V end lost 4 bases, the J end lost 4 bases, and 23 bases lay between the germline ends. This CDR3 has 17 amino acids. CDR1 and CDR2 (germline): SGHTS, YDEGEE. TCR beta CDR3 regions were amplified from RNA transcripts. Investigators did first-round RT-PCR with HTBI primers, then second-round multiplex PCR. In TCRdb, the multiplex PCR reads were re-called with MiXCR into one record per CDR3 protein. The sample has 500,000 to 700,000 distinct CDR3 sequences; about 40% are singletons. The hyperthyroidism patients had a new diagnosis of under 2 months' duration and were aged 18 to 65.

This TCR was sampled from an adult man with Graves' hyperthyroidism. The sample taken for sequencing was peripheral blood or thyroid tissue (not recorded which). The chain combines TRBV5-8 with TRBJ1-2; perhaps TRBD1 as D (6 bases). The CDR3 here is CASSDVMGGAIGYGYTF. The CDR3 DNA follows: TGTGCCAGCAGCGACGTTATGGGGGGGGCAATTGGCTATGGCTACACCTTC.